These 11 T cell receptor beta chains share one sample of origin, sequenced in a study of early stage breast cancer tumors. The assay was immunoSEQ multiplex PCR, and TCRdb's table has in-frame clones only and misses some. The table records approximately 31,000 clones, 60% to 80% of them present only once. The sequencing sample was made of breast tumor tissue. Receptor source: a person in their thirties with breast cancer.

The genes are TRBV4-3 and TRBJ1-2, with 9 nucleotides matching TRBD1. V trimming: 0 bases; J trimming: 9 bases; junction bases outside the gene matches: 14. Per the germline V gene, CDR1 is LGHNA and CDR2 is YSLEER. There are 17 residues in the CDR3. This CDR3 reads CASSQEQQDRGFGSYTF. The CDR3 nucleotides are TGCGCCAGCAGCCAAGAACAACAGGACAGGGGTTTTGGAAGCTACACCTTC.

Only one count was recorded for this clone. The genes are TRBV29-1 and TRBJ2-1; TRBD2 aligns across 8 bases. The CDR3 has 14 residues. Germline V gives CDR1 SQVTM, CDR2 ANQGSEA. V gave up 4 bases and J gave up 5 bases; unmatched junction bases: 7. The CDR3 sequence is CSVVALAVNNEQFF. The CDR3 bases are TGCAGCGTTGTAGCACTAGCGGTAAACAATGAGCAGTTCTTC.

CDR3 nucleotides: TGTGCCAGCAGCTTTGACAGGGGGCGGAACAATGAGCAGTTCTTC. It codes for CASSFDRGRNNEQFF. The genes are TRBV7-9 and TRBJ2-1; TRBD1 matches 10 bases. The junction had 4 bases not matched to a gene; V was cut back by 3 bases and J by 5 bases. This CDR3 comprises 15 residues. Germline V CDR1 and CDR2: SEHNR, FQNEAQ (reference sequence).

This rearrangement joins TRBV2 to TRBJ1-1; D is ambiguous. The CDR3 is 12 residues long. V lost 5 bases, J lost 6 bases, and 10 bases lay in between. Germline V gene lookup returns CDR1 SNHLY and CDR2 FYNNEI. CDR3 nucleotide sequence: TGTGCCAGCAGTAGTGTCAGCTCTGAAGCTTTCTTT. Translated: CASSSVSSEAFF.

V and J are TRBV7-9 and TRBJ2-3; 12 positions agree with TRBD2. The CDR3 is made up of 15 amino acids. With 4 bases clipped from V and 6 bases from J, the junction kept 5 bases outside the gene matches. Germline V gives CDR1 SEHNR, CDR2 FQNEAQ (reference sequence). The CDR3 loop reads CASSSRLAGVDTQYF. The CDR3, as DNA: TGTGCCAGCAGCTCGCGACTAGCGGGAGTGGATACGCAGTATTTT.

DNA for the CDR3: TGTGCCAGCAGCGTAGTGTCTAGCGGCACCGGGGAGCTGTTTTTT. Protein sequence: CASSVVSSGTGELFF. The chain is built from TRBV9 and TRBJ2-2; 7 bases match TRBD2. V was clipped by 0 bases and J by 4 bases; unmatched bases: 3. The length of the CDR3 is 15 residues. Germline CDR1 and CDR2: SGDLS and YYNGEE.

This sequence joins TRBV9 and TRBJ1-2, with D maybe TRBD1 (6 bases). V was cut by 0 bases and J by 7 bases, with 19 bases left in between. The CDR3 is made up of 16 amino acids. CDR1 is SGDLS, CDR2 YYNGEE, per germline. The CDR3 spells CASSVDSRQGSFGYTF. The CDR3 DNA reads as TGTGCCAGCAGCGTAGACTCGCGCCAGGGGAGTTTTGGCTACACCTTC.

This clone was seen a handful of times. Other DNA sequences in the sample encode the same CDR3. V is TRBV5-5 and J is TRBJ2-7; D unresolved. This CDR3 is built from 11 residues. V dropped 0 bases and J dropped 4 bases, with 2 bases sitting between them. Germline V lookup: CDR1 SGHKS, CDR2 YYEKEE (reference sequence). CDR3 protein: CASSLGYEQYF. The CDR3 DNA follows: TGTGCCAGCAGCTTGGGTTACGAGCAGTACTTC.

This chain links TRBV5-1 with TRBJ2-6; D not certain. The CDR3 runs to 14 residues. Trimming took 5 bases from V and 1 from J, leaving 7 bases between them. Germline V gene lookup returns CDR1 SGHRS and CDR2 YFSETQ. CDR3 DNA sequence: TGCGCCAGCAGATCAGAGTCTGGGGCCAACGTCCTGACTTTC. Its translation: CASRSESGANVLTF.

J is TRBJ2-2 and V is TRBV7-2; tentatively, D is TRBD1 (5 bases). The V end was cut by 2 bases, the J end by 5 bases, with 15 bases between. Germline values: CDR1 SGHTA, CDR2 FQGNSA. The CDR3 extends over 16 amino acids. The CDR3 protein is CASSLRTAGWTGELFF. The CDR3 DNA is TGTGCCAGCAGCTTAAGGACGGCAGGGTGGACCGGGGAGCTGTTTTTT.

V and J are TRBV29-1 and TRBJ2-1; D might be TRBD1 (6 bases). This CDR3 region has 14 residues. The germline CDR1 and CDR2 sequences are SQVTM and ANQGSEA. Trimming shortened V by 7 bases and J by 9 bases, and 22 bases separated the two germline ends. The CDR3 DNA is TGCAGCGGCTCTATCATGGCAGGGGCTGGTGAGCAGTTCTTC. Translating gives CSGSIMAGAGEQFF.